This T cell receptor beta chain is from a study of blood T cell repertoires in COVID-19. Assay used: immunoSEQ multiplex PCR; TCRdb lists only in-frame clones, some missing. The sample consists of approximately 300,000 clones, roughly nine tenths of them appearing once. Everyone who took part was about 18 to 90 years old, and they came from 24 US areas. The material sequenced was PBMCs or T cells enriched from blood (not recorded which). The TCR comes from a man aged 55 to 70 who had recovered from COVID-19.

CDR3 coding DNA: TGTGCCATCAGTGGAGGGACAGGGTTACACGAGCAGTACTTC. This codes for CAISGGTGLHEQYF. The chain recombines TRBV10-3 with TRBJ2-7; 9 bases line up with TRBD1. V lost 4 bases to trimming and J lost 5 bases; unmatched junction nucleotides: 6. CDR1 and CDR2 from the germline V gene are ENHRY and SYGVKD. This CDR3 spans 14 amino acids.